The sequence of this T cell receptor (beta chain) was determined in a study of CD8+CD57+ T cells in acquired aplastic anemia (dated by TCRdb to the late 2010s). Regarding the study in general: DNA extracted from sorted CD4+ and CD8+ cells had a mean of around 3 ug, with a range of roughly 0.18 to 27.4 ug. Mean read counts for healthy donor samples were roughly 10 million for CD4+ cells and around 11 million for CD8+ cells.

In this study, sorted CD4+ and CD8+ T cells from the blood of healthy subjects and of severe aplastic anemia patients had their TCR repertoires deep-sequenced. Ficoll-Paque density gradient centrifugation was used to isolate peripheral blood mononuclear cells. Before DNA was extracted, CD4+ and CD8+ T cells were sorted using either FACS or magnetic beads. The CDR3 runs 16 amino acids, cysteine and phenylalanine included. Only the CDR3 part of the read is kept: 48 bases, read in frame from the first base. After removal of 7 bases from V and 1 base from J, the junction retains 9 bases not matched to a gene. Taken from the germline V gene, the CDR1 and CDR2 loops are SNHLY and FYNNEI. This clonotype has just a few counts. The clone's antigen remains unknown. The sample holds no much larger clone one base away, and base qualities are not on file. Beyond this particular receptor, the publication reports: Approximately 27 CD8+ CDR3 sequences were found in both patients and controls but appeared to be highly expressed in patients and within the immunodominant clones of the patients. CD8+ Simpson's diversity did not differ significantly between patients and healthy controls (P=0.060).

Genomic DNA served as template for TCR beta VDJ combination and CDR3 sequence profiling. An Illumina HiSeq 2000 was the platform used for TCR repertoire sequencing. For the original study's pipeline: Repertoires were assessed using TRBV/TRBJ rearrangement plots, CDR3 size and DJ length profiles, and Simpson's diversity index. Whichever DNA sequence was most abundant in the deep sequencing data was defined as the immunodominant clone. CDR3 amino acid sequences were screened for sharing across subjects and were compared with published repertoires and the VDJdb database. TCRdb reprocessed the public reads (quality trimming at Q25 with fastp, clone calling with MiXCR) and kept in-frame beta chains. Here each entry gathers all rows of one CDR3 protein and keeps the most common genes and DNA. The authors' filters were not applied to this entry. The sample table records around 190,000 distinct CDR3 sequences; around 60% of these occur just once. Jointly, the top ten make up about 29% of the sample.

The rearrangement joined TRBV2 to TRBJ1-4; 7 middle bases align to TRBD1. The sequencing input was sorted CD4+, CD8+, or CD8+CD57+ T cells (not recorded which) from PBMCs. The source of this sequence is a human donor in good health. The CDR3 sequence is CASNGQEGRTNEKLFF. The DNA is TGTGCCAGCAACGGACAGGAGGGTCGAACTAATGAAAAACTGTTTTTT.